These T cell receptor beta chains were read from a single sample in a study of cytomegalovirus exposure and HLA in healthy donors. Assay used: immunoSEQ multiplex PCR; TCRdb lists only in-frame clones, some missing. The data show about 150,000 clones, with almost 85% seen just once and about 5.6% held by the top ten. The sample comprised PBMCs. The receptors were sampled from a man aged 25 to 40 in good health and CMV-seropositive. The conserved cysteine and the conserved F or W are not part of the CDR3 here.

v_gene	CDR3aa
TRBV9	ASSGWTGSYNEQF
TRBV6-6	ASRSGNTGELF
TRBV7-2	ASSLAQGGGSYEQY
TRBV27	ASSFGSAGPQH
TRBV12-5	ASGLQIYGYT
TRBV2	ASSDGRGGETQY
TRBV11-2	ASSPHRDQF
TRBV7-8	ASSQGLNQPQH
TRBV19	ASSPVGQGFHEQY
TRBV27	ASSIHRGSSYNSPLH
TRBV13	ASSLASYNEQF
TRBV6-5	ASSFPTGGNEQF
TRBV19	ASRDRDGTEAF
TRBV9	ASSVEFRGALGYT
TRBV7-9	ASSRTFTNEKLF
TRBV28	ASSLARQGPYGYT
TRBV6-6	ASRKPGSGTEAF
TRBV6-4	ASRDGPGANVLT
TRBV19	ASSLGSSYNEQF
TRBV6-5	ASTSRTGVYGYT
TRBV7-9	ASSSTGLSGNTIY
TRBV6-1	ASGLGEGSETQY